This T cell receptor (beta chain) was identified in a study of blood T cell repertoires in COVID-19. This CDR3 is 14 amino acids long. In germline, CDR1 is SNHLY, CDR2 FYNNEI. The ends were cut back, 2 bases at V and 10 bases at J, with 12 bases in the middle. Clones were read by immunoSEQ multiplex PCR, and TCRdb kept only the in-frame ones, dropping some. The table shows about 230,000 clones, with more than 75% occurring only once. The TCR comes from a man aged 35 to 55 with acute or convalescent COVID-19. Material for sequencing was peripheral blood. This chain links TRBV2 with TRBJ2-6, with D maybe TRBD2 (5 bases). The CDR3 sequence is CASSEKQTGNVLTF. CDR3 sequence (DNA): TGTGCCAGCAGTGAAAAACAGACGGGAAACGTCCTGACTTTC.